This T cell receptor beta chain was captured in a study of blood T cells in healthy people across ages. General observations from the study: Per-million-T-cell TCR beta diversity fell roughly linearly with age. Investigators treated diversity estimates from one million T cells as underestimates. Naive and antigen-experienced cells could not be conclusively compared, given unsorted PBMCs.

Comment on this clonotype: Its target is not known.

With a J-beta primer mix and a sample-barcoded 5' primer, a second PCR ran roughly 6 to 11 cycles. TCRdb called the 5' RACE reads again in MiXCR, with one record for every CDR3 protein. Here the sample spans almost 300,000 distinct CDR3 sequences, 25% to 30% being singletons. Germline V gives CDR1 MGHRA, CDR2 YSYEKL. Trimming cost V 0 bases and J 4 bases, with 12 bases left between them. The length of the CDR3 is 15 residues. Sequencing was done on a sample of blood. The origin of this receptor is a woman in her 70s in good health. The genes are TRBV4-1 and TRBJ2-5; no firm D call. DNA of the CDR3: TGCGCCAGCAGCCAAGAAAATCGTGTGGCAGAGACCCAGTACTTC. Translation gives CASSQENRVAETQYF.